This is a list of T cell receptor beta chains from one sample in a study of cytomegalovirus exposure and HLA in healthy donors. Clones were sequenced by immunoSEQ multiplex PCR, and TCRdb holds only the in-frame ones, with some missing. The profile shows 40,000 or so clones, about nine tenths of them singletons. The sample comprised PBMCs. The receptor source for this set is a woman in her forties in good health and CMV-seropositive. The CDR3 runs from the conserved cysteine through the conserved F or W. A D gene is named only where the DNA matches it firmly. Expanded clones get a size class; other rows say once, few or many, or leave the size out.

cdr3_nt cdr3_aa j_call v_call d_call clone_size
TGTGCCAGCAGCTTAGGCGGCCGACGCTCCTACGAGCAGTACTTC CASSLGGRRSYEQYF TRBJ2-7 TRBV11-2 - -
TGCAGCGTTGCATCGGGGGGGGAGCTGTTTTTT CSVASGGELFF TRBJ2-2 TRBV29-1 - -
TGTGCCAGCAGCATAAGGGGGAACACTGAAGCTTTCTTT CASSIRGNTEAFF TRBJ1-1 TRBV7-2 - -
TGTGCCACCAGACTAGCGGGTATTAGCACAGATACGCAGTATTTT CATRLAGISTDTQYF TRBJ2-3 TRBV2 TRBD2 -
TGCGCCAGCTGGGTCGGGACTAGCGGTTACAATGAGCAGTTCTTC CASWVGTSGYNEQFF TRBJ2-1 TRBV5-1 TRBD2 -
TGCAGCGTTGATATTTTTGACAGGTCGGGTGGCTACACCTTC CSVDIFDRSGGYTF TRBJ1-2 TRBV29-1 - -
TGTGCCAGCTCCCCCGGACAGGGCCTTAATGAAAAACTGTTTTTT CASSPGQGLNEKLFF TRBJ1-4 TRBV28 TRBD1 -
TGTGCCAGCAGTCCCATCGCACAGACCGAAAAACTGTTTTTT CASSPIAQTEKLFF TRBJ1-4 TRBV6-5 - -
TGTGCCAGCCATGAGGGATACGAGCAGTACTTC CASHEGYEQYF TRBJ2-7 TRBV2 - -
TGTGCCAGCAGCTCCGGGCGGTCGGGAGCTAGCACAGATACGCAGTATTTT CASSSGRSGASTDTQYF TRBJ2-3 TRBV5-4 - -
TGTGCCAGCAGACCGCTCCGCGGGAGGGCCCACAATGAGCAGTTCTTC CASRPLRGRAHNEQFF TRBJ2-1 TRBV2 TRBD2 -
TGTGCCAGCTCACCAGGGACAGGGGCTGAGCAGTACTTC CASSPGTGAEQYF TRBJ2-7 TRBV18 TRBD1 few
TGTGCCAGCTCAGGACAAGGGGCAGCTAACTATGGCTACACCTTC CASSGQGAANYGYTF TRBJ1-2 TRBV18 - -
TGTGCCAGCAGCTTAGCTCCAGGGGTAAACTATGGCTACACCTTC CASSLAPGVNYGYTF TRBJ1-2 TRBV7-9 - -
TGTGCCAGCAGCCCCCCAGACAGAGTGTACGAGCAGTACTTC CASSPPDRVYEQYF TRBJ2-7 TRBV6-1 - -
TGTGCCAGCAGTTCCTCGGGACTAGCGGGAGGCATCACCTACGAGCAGTACTTC CASSSSGLAGGITYEQYF TRBJ2-7 TRBV28 TRBD2 -
TGTGTCAGCAGTTATTCGACAGCTCAAGAGACCCAGTACTTC CVSSYSTAQETQYF TRBJ2-5 TRBV6-6 - -
TGTGCCAGCAGCTTAAGGTCTAGCGGCGCCTACGAGCAGTACTTC CASSLRSSGAYEQYF TRBJ2-7 TRBV7-6 TRBD2 -
TGTGCCAGCAGCTTGGGACAGGCTAGCAATCAGCCCCAGCATTTT CASSLGQASNQPQHF TRBJ1-5 TRBV5-6 - once
TGTGCCAGCAACACCCTTACGGGGTACGGAGATACGCAGTATTTT CASNTLTGYGDTQYF TRBJ2-3 TRBV28 - -
TGTGCCAGCAGCCAAGTAGGACAGGGGGCAATCGATGTTTATGGCTACACCTTC CASSQVGQGAIDVYGYTF TRBJ1-2 TRBV9 TRBD1 -
TGTGCCAGCTCCCTTCTCGGGAGGGACAATGAGCAGTTCTTC CASSLLGRDNEQFF TRBJ2-1 TRBV18 TRBD2 -
TGTGCCAGCACACTTCCGGGACAGGGCGAGACCCAGTACTTC CASTLPGQGETQYF TRBJ2-5 TRBV6-5 TRBD1 -
TGTGCCAGCAGCTCGTCTGAGACCCAGTACTTC CASSSSETQYF TRBJ2-5 TRBV7-9 - -
TGCAGCGCCGAGGGGGACACCGGGGAGCTGTTTTTT CSAEGDTGELFF TRBJ2-2 TRBV29-1 - -
TGTGCCAGCAGCCCAACCAGGAGCAATCAGCCCCAGCATTTT CASSPTRSNQPQHF TRBJ1-5 TRBV11-2 - -
TGCGCCAGCAGATTCGAGACAGGGGTTAACTATGGCTACACCTTC CASRFETGVNYGYTF TRBJ1-2 TRBV5-1 TRBD1 -
TGTGCCAGCAGCTTACTCGGCAGCGGGAGAAGGGACGAGCAGTACTTC CASSLLGSGRRDEQYF TRBJ2-7 TRBV7-9 TRBD2 -
TGTGCCAGCAGCCCGGGACTCTCCTACGAGCAGTACTTC CASSPGLSYEQYF TRBJ2-7 TRBV7-9 - -
TGTGCCAGCAGCTCCTCCAGGGGGCTGGAGACCCAGTACTTC CASSSSRGLETQYF TRBJ2-5 TRBV11-2 TRBD1 -
TGTGCCAGCAGAGAACCGGGACAGGGGACCCACGAGCAGTACTTC CASREPGQGTHEQYF TRBJ2-7 TRBV6-1 TRBD1 -
TGTGCCAGCAGTTTAGGGGGACTAGCGGGAGTTCGAGAGACCCAGTACTTC CASSLGGLAGVRETQYF TRBJ2-5 TRBV28 TRBD2 -
TGTGCCAGTAGTCGAGACAGGGGAACAGATACGCAGTATTTT CASSRDRGTDTQYF TRBJ2-3 TRBV19 TRBD1 -
TGCAGCGTCTCCGGACAGTACACTGAAGCTTTCTTT CSVSGQYTEAFF TRBJ1-1 TRBV29-1 - -
TGTGCCAGCAGCTCTGCGGGACAGGGAGGGTACGAGCAGTACTTC CASSSAGQGGYEQYF TRBJ2-7 TRBV5-5 TRBD1 -
TGCGCCAGCAGCCCGGGACTAGCGAACTACAATGAGCAGTTCTTC CASSPGLANYNEQFF TRBJ2-1 TRBV5-1 TRBD2 -
TGTGCCAGCAGTGGGCGGGGGGTGAGCACAGATACGCAGTATTTT CASSGRGVSTDTQYF TRBJ2-3 TRBV6-6 TRBD2 -
TGTGCCAGCAGTTTGAGGGGCGGGAGTTCTGGGTACGAGCAGTACTTC CASSLRGGSSGYEQYF TRBJ2-7 TRBV28 TRBD2 -
TGTGCCAGCATCGACCCCGGTCGCCTGCGGGGCTACACCTTC CASIDPGRLRGYTF TRBJ1-2 TRBV2 - -
TGTGCCAGCAGTTTATGGGGGAGGGCCCAATACGAGCAGTACTTC CASSLWGRAQYEQYF TRBJ2-7 TRBV27 TRBD2 -